This entry features one TCR beta chain sequence. Its antigen is currently unknown. This sample also contains other DNA sequences that code for the same CDR3. These data originate in a study of cytomegalovirus exposure and HLA in healthy donors. Study-level results: Earlier analysis looked at TCR beta V segments, and most were productive about 87% or about 30% of the time.

Primers included in the PCR were 60 Vbeta and 13 Jbeta primers. Some clones are missing from TCRdb's copy, which holds only in-frame ones; the method was immunoSEQ multiplex PCR. The repertoire table contains around 140,000 clones. Germline lookup yields CDR1 SGHAT and CDR2 FQNNGV. The CDR3 totals 14 residues. After removal of 5 bases from V and 3 bases from J, the junction contained 7 bases not matched to a gene. The chain recombines TRBV11-2 with TRBJ2-7; 7 bases match TRBD1. The sequence was collected from a woman under 30 in good health and CMV-seronegative. Sequenced material: PBMCs. The DNA of the CDR3 is TGTGCCAGCAGCCCCGGGACAGAGGGCTACGAGCAGTACTTC. It encodes CASSPGTEGYEQYF.